This TCR beta chain was identified during a study of blood T cell repertoires in COVID-19. The wider study: T cells, B-cell-depleted T cells, or PBMCs supplied cDNA or gDNA.

The study recruited people aged roughly 18 to 100 years across roughly 25 US areas. In the 2 weeks before study entry, exposed participants met a COVID-19 case, which was PCR-confirmed or clinician-diagnosed. Measured with immunoSEQ multiplex PCR; TCRdb has only the in-frame clones, and not every one. The sample contains a few hundred thousand clones, about 86% of which appear only once. The CDR3 sequence is 14 residues long. Trimming shortened V by 0 bases and J by 2 bases, and 9 bases separated the two germline ends. Per germline, CDR1 SGHNT and CDR2 YYREEE (reference sequence). Input material: PBMCs or T cells enriched from blood (not recorded which). This receptor was obtained from a woman younger than 45 who had been exposed to COVID-19. The chain uses TRBV5-4 and TRBJ2-7; D remains ambiguous. Here the CDR3 DNA reads TGTGCCAGCAGCTTGGGTGACTCTCCCTACGAGCAGTACTTC. This codes for CASSLGDSPYEQYF.